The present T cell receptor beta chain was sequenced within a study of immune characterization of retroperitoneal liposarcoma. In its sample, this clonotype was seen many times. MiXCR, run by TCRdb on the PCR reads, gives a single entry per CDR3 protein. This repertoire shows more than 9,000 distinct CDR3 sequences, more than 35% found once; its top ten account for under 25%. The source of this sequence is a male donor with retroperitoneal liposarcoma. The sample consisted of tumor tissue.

The CDR3 nucleotides are TGTGCCAGCAGCCCACAGGGGGCGCGCCAAGAGACCCAGTTCTTC. Translating gives CASSPQGARQETQFF. The genes are TRBV7-8 and TRBJ2-1; 9 nucleotides match TRBD1. V shed 5 bases and J 13 bases; nucleotides not matched to a gene: 15. This CDR3 has 15 amino acids. CDR1 SGHVS and CDR2 FQNEAQ come from the germline V gene.